Described below is a single T cell receptor beta chain sequence and its context. This clone's antigen is unknown. No qualities accompany the bases; no much larger clone lies one base away. The donors were healthy, HIV-negative adults with no recently reported acute infections or vaccinations. Every donor was a Caucasian adult residing in Nashville, Tennessee, USA. CD4+ T cells were enriched by magnetic negative selection; naive cells were then positively selected on CD45RA, and the negative fraction formed the memory subset. Blood was collected by leukapheresis, and PBMCs were isolated by Ficoll-Histopaque density gradient centrifugation and then cryopreserved in liquid nitrogen vapor phase. Purity and quantity of every magnetically sorted T cell population were checked by analytical flow cytometry. Each sorted fraction had its genomic DNA isolated and then quantified by UV absorbance on a Nanodrop 2000c.

Using the deep immunoSEQ assay, multiplex PCR amplified TCR CDR3 regions from genomic DNA. For each cell subset, the extracted genomic DNA was distributed evenly across all wells of several immunoSEQ 96-well plates, and each plate served as one replicate. Each replicate PCR for sorted subsets received 200 ng genomic DNA, equal to roughly 30,000 T cell genomes. Purified libraries were measured with a Qubit 3.0 fluorometer, size-checked on a Bioanalyzer 2100, and measured again with the KAPA Library Quantification kit. A separate single-read 150-cycle Illumina NextSeq 550 flow cell was used to sequence each immunoSEQ 96-well plate. The original methods were these. Because the immunoSEQ output included only junctional sequences and no quality scores, the filtering could not be the same as the filtering used for full-length reads. Sequences were annotated with PyIR, a Python wrapper for IgBLAST v1.9, using IMGT germline references to assign V/J genes and CDR3. Any read was removed if the V/J assignment was weak (E-value above 1e-6), the CDR3 was missing, or the read contained stop codons, out-of-frame junctions, or ambiguous translated residues. V3J clonotypes were defined by identical inferred V gene, J gene, and CDR3 amino acid sequence. Percentage overlap between repertoires was calculated by dividing the number of shared unique clonotypes by the size of the smaller repertoire. Repertoire richness was assessed with RTK rarefaction, the Chao1 estimator, and Recon v2.1 estimates of unobserved clonotypes. For all TCRbeta clonotypes obtained by the gDNA method from a few donors, generation probabilities were computed with OLGA. As stored in TCRdb, this immuneACCESS dataset retains in-frame rearrangements with V and J assigned. A fraction of the clones does not appear; measured against another copy, unresolved V genes explain less than half of the discrepancy, and the remainder lacks a known reason. V and J calls and clone size are copied from that table; D and trimming were computed from the DNA. This sample lists 2 million to 2.5 million clones; roughly 90% were detected once. The ten top clones hold approximately 0.41% of the sample.

This sample is part of a study of shared clonotypes between healthy human individuals (dated by TCRdb to 2019 to 2021). About the full investigation: A few men and a couple of women, aged 18 to 49 years, made up the cohort. Between about 0.8 and 9 billion PBMCs per donor were obtained by leukapheresis. Libraries were prepared and TCR repertoires were sequenced by different laboratories using diverse techniques, in order to increase sequencing depth and limit assay-specific biases. For each donor, CD4 naive and CD4 memory were each given three plates, CD8 naive was given two plates, and CD8 memory was given one plate. Blood TCR repertoires of roughly five healthy adults were deeply sequenced to estimate repertoire size and the extent of clonotype sharing between individuals.

Broad study findings and their caveats: Sampling was restricted to blood, and TCR repertoires in tissues likely differ from the TCR repertoires found in blood. Pairwise subsampling indicated that sequencing depth was expected to affect the degree of clonotype sharing among donors. Sharing across a handful of donors was observed for approximately 5% of naive CD4, 3% to 3.5% of naive CD8, 2% to 2.5% of memory CD4, and approximately 0.41% of memory CD8 clonotypes. Even with the large sequencing depth, rarefaction of the sorted-subset datasets indicated that sequencing was incomplete. The genetic and exposure-history diversity represented was limited by the small number of donors. Estimated clonotype richness was generally larger for naive than for memory subsets. Higher generation probabilities were observed for clonotypes shared by all four sorted-subset donors than for non-shared clonotypes.

The cysteine opens and the phenylalanine closes a CDR3 of 17 amino acids. CDR3 DNA only is kept here, 51 bases in frame from base 1. CDR1 and CDR2, per the germline V gene, are MDHEN and SYDVKM. V loses 3 bases at its end and J loses 1 base; junction bases beyond the gene matches: 12. The rearranged chain carries TRBV28 and TRBJ2-7; the central 7 bases match TRBD1. The sample comprised naive CD4+ T cells from PBMCs. Sample cell subset or site, as interpreted from the label and publication: CD45RA+ positively selected. The source of this sequence is a man between 18 and 35 years old in good health. Some clones in this sample may be carry-over from other donors' samples. The DNA sequence is as follows: TGTGCCAGCAGTTTGAGACAGGGCCTTCGTTCTTCCTACGAGCAGTACTTC. Its protein reads: CASSLRQGLRSSYEQYF.